These 15 T cell receptor beta chains share one sample of origin, sequenced in a study. MiXCR was run by TCRdb on the RT-PCR reads, yielding one entry per CDR3 protein. The table records hundreds of thousands of distinct CDR3 sequences, around 14% of them present only once. The source material was memory CD4+ T cells from blood. The receptors stem from a female donor in good health, serving as a healthy control.

The gene calls are TRBV6-6 and TRBJ2-2; the match to TRBD1 covers 8 bases. The CDR3 runs to 17 residues. CDR1 and CDR2 from the germline V gene are MNHNY and SVGAGI (reference sequence). Trimming at V came to 0 bases and at J to 6 bases, leaving 9 bases not matched to a gene. The CDR3 sequence is CASSYSRDRIQAGELFF. The CDR3 DNA is TGTGCCAGCAGTTACTCGAGGGACAGGATCCAGGCCGGGGAGCTGTTTTTT.

The V and J genes are TRBV20-1 and TRBJ2-7; D call uncertain. The germline gives CDR1 DFQATT, CDR2 SNEGSKA (reference sequence). This CDR3 is built from 22 residues. The CDR3 nucleotides are TGCAGCGCTGTCAAGTCCAGTTCTACGGGCTCTCGGAGAATGACGAGTGGGTACGAGCAGTACTTC. This codes for CSAVKSSSTGSRRMTSGYEQYF.

In this sample, this clonotype turned up a few times. This chain uses TRBV9 with TRBJ1-5; D is unresolved. Germline V gene sequence: CDR1 SGDLS, CDR2 YYNGEE. This CDR3 spans 14 amino acids. V was trimmed by 0 bases and J by 7 bases, leaving 11 bases between them. CDR3 sequence (DNA): TGTGCCAGCAGCGTAGGAGGTTGGGGACAGCCCCAGCATTTT. This encodes CASSVGGWGQPQHF.

This clonotype was recorded many times. The rearrangement joins TRBV20-1 to TRBJ2-5; D uncertain. The V and J ends lost 3 bases and 5 bases respectively, with 4 bases between them. This CDR3 is 10 amino acids long. Germline values: CDR1 DFQATT, CDR2 SNEGSKA (reference sequence). This CDR3 is CSASDETQYF. CDR3 in DNA: TGCAGTGCTAGTGATGAGACCCAGTACTTC.

This clonotype was seen repeatedly, ten times or more. The chain uses TRBV9 and TRBJ2-5, with D perhaps matching TRBD2 (6 bases). The CDR3 is made up of 16 amino acids. Deletions cut 0 bases from V and 0 bases from J, with 12 bases between. The germline V gene has CDR1 SGDLS and CDR2 YYNGEE. CDR3 nucleotides: TGTGCCAGCAGCGTAGCGGCGTCGGGGGACCAAGAGACCCAGTACTTC. It is translated as CASSVAASGDQETQYF.

This clonotype showed up many times. This chain uses TRBV20-1 with TRBJ2-4, with a tentative D call TRBD1 (5 bases). CDR3 length: 13 residues. Per germline, CDR1 DFQATT and CDR2 SNEGSKA (reference sequence). V dropped 1 base and J dropped 8 bases, with 12 bases sitting between them. The CDR3 nucleotides are TGCAGTGCTAGAGGGGGCGGTTCGGACATTCAGTACTTC. It is translated as CSARGGGSDIQYF.

This clonotype has more than one count but fewer than ten. The V and J genes are TRBV20-1 and TRBJ2-2; 14 nucleotides agree with TRBD2. This CDR3 has 17 residues. The V and J ends lost 1 base and 4 bases, in that order; junction bases with no gene match: 5. In germline, CDR1 is DFQATT, CDR2 SNEGSKA (reference sequence). For the CDR3, the DNA is TGCAGTGCTAGAGGACTAGCGGGGGGGCGAGTCACCGGGGAGCTGTTTTTT. It translates to CSARGLAGGRVTGELFF.

This clonotype was seen at least ten times. The rearrangement joins TRBV7-6 to TRBJ2-1; D remains ambiguous. The CDR3 is made up of 12 amino acids. Germline V gene lookup returns CDR1 SGHVS and CDR2 FNYEAQ. Trimming cost V 0 bases and J 9 bases, with 6 bases left between them. The CDR3, as DNA: TGTGCCAGCAGCTTAGCGGGATTTGAGCAGTTCTTC. Translated: CASSLAGFEQFF.

A few counts support this clonotype. The chain combines TRBV25-1 with TRBJ2-5; perhaps TRBD1 as D (5 bases). The CDR3 spans 15 residues. Between the trimmed V and J ends, which lost 4 bases and 3 bases, there was a span of 15 bases. The germline V gene has CDR1 MGHDK and CDR2 SYGVNS. In DNA form, the CDR3 reads TGTGCCAGCAGTGGAACTCGGGTAGGGGAAGAGACCCAGTACTTC. This sequence encodes CASSGTRVGEETQYF.

Concerning this clonotype itself: This may be a read error: a much more frequent sequence differs by one nucleotide. The missing conserved phenylalanine or tryptophan at the end of this CDR3 makes a read error likely. This chain joins TRBV20-1 and TRBJ2-3, with D perhaps being TRBD1 or TRBD2 (5 bases each). Trimming left V 6 bases short and J 6 bases short, with 19 bases between. The germline CDR1 and CDR2 sequences are DFQATT and SNEGSKA (reference sequence). The CDR3 is made up of 14 amino acids. Here the CDR3 DNA reads TGCAGTGCGGTCCCCTGGGACCTCGGGGATACGCAGTATTCT. Protein product: CSAVPWDLGDTQYS.

The rearrangement uses TRBV5-4 and TRBJ1-2; 10 nucleotides agree with TRBD1. V shed 3 bases, J shed 4 bases, and the junction held 12 bases outside the gene matches. The CDR3 is 17 amino acids. Germline CDR1 SGHNT, CDR2 YYREEE (reference sequence). Here the CDR3 DNA reads TGTGCCAGCAGCTCGGGTAACCTCTGGACAGGGGGCTATGGCTACACCTTC. Amino acids: CASSSGNLWTGGYGYTF. Full variable domain (rest looked up from reference TRBV5-4 and TRBJ1-2): ETGVTQSPTHLIKTRGQQVTLRCSSQSGHNTVSWYQQALGQGPQFIFQYYREEENGRGNFPPRFSGLQFPNYSSELNVNALELDDSALYLCASSSGNLWTGGYGYTFGSGTRLTVV.

The chain couples TRBV24-1 to TRBJ2-1; D ambiguous. This CDR3 comprises 16 residues. Germline V gene lookup returns CDR1 KGHDR and CDR2 SFDVKD. Trimming took off 7 bases at V and 2 bases at J, with 17 bases between the two ends. The CDR3 DNA is TGTGCCACCAGCGAGTTTACGACGGCACCCTACAATGAGCAGTTCTTC. It encodes CATSEFTTAPYNEQFF.

This clonotype has a count of ten or more. The chain is built from TRBV29-1 and TRBJ1-1, with D hard to call. The V gene's germline CDR1 is SQVTM and CDR2 ANQGSEA. Trimming shortened V by 3 bases and J by 8 bases, and 10 bases separated the two germline ends. This CDR3 is built from 11 residues. CDR3 DNA: TGCAGCGTTGATCCGGGGTCAGAAGCTTTCTTT. Amino acid sequence: CSVDPGSEAFF.

The J gene is TRBJ2-5, the V gene TRBV18; no definite D call. CDR3 size: 14 residues. Germline values: CDR1 KGHSH, CDR2 LQKENI. Between the trimmed V and J ends, which lost 8 bases and 2 bases, there was a span of 15 bases. CDR3 bases: TGTGCCAGCACAACACCATTGCGTCAAGAGACCCAGTACTTC. Translating gives CASTTPLRQETQYF.

This clonotype was observed at least ten times. The chain has TRBV15 and TRBJ1-6; D perhaps matches TRBD1 (5 bases). The CDR3 spans 16 residues. Germline CDR1 reads LNHNV; CDR2 reads YYDKDF (reference sequence). The germline V and J ends were trimmed by 0 bases and 9 bases, with 15 bases remaining between them. The CDR3 nucleotides are TGTGCCACCAGCAGAGATCCCACTCCTAGGGGTTCACCCCTCCACTTT. Amino acid sequence: CATSRDPTPRGSPLHF. Combining the CDR3 with reference TRBV15 and TRBJ1-6 gives the whole variable domain DAMVIQNPRYQVTQFGKPVTLSCSQTLNHNVMYWYQQKSSQAPKLLFHYYDKDFNNEADTPDNFQSRRPNTSFCFLDIRSPGLGDTAMYLCATSRDPTPRGSPLHFGNGTRLTVT.